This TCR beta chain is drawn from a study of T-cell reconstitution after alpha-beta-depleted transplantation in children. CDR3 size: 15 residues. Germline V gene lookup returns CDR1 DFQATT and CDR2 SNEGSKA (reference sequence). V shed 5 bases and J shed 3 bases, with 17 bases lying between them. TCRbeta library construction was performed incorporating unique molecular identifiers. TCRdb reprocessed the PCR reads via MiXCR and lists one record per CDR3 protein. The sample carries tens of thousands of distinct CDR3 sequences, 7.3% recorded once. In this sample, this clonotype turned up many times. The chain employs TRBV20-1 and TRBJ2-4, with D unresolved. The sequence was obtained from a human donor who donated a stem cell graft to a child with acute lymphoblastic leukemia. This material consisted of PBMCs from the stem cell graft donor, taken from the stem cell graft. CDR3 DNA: TGCAGTGCTCGGACGGCGCTTATCGGCAAAAACATTCAGTACTTC. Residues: CSARTALIGKNIQYF.